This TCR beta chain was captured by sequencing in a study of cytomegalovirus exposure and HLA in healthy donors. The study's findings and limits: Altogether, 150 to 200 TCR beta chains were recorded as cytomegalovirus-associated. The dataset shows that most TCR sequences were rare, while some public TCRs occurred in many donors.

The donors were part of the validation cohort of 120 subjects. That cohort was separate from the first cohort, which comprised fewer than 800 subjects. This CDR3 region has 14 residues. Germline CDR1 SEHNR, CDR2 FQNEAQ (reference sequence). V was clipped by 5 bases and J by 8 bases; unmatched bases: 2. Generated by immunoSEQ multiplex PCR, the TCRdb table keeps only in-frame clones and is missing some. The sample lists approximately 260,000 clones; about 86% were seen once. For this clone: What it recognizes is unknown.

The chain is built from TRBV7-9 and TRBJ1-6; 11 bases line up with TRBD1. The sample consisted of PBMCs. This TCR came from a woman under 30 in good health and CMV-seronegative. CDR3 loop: CASSQGQGDSPLHF. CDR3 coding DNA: TGTGCCAGCAGCCAGGGACAGGGGGATTCACCCCTCCACTTT.